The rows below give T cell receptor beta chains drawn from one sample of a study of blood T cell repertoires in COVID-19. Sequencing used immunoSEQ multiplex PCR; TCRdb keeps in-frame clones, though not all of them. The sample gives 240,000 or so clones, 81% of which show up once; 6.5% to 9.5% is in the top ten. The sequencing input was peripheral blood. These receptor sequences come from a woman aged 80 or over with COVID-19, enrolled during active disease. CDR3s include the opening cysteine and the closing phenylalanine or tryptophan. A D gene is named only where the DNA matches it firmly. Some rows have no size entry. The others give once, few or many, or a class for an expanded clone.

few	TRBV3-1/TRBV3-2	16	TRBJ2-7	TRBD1	CASSFLRHRGLGEQYF	TGTGCCAGCAGCTTCCTCAGGCACAGGGGGCTGGGCGAGCAGTACTTC
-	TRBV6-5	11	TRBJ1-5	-	CASQGNQPQHF	TGTGCCTCTCAGGGGAATCAGCCCCAGCATTTT
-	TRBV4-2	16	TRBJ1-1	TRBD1	CASSHAGTAMNTEAFF	TGTGCCAGCAGCCATGCCGGGACAGCCATGAACACTGAAGCTTTCTTT
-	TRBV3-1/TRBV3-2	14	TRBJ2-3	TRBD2	CASSPLAGLDTQYF	TGTGCCAGCAGCCCTCTAGCGGGGCTTGATACGCAGTATTTT
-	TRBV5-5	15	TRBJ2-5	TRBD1	CASSPSTGAGETQYF	TGTGCCAGCAGCCCTTCTACAGGGGCGGGTGAGACCCAGTACTTC
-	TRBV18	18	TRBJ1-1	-	CASSTWGSRTSGNTEAFF	TGTGCCAGCTCAACGTGGGGCTCTCGAACCTCAGGGAACACTGAAGCTTTCTTT
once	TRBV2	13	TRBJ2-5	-	CASSGGPTETQYF	TGTGCCAGCAGCGGAGGGCCAACAGAGACCCAGTACTTC
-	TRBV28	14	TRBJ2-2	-	CASSPHRDTGELFF	TGTGCCAGCAGTCCGCACAGGGACACCGGGGAGCTGTTTTTT
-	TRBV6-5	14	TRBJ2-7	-	CASSSSTGIYEQYF	TGTGCCAGCAGTTCTAGCACAGGGATTTACGAGCAGTACTTC
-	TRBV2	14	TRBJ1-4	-	CATQPWTENEKLFF	TGTGCCACCCAGCCTTGGACTGAGAATGAAAAACTGTTTTTT
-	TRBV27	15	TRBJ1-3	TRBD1	CASSSSGTAGNTIYF	TGTGCCAGCAGTTCCTCGGGGACAGCCGGAAACACCATATATTTT
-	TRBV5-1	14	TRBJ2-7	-	CASSSDYARGEQYF	TGCGCCAGCAGCTCAGATTATGCTAGGGGCGAGCAGTACTTC
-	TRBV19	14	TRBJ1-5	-	CASSVDSPRQPQHF	TGTGCCAGTAGTGTCGACTCCCCGAGGCAGCCCCAGCATTTT
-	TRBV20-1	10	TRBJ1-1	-	CSAFRGEAFF	TGCAGTGCCTTCCGGGGTGAAGCTTTCTTT
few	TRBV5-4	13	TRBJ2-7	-	CASSLVGVSEQYF	TGTGCCAGCAGCTTGGTCGGGGTGTCCGAGCAGTACTTC
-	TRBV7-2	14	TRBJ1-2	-	CASSFRVQAYGYTF	TGTGCCAGCAGCTTCAGGGTTCAGGCCTATGGCTACACCTTC
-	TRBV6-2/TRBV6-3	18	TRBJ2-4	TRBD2	CASSYGAGGPRFLNIQYF	TGTGCCAGCAGTTACGGAGCGGGGGGGCCTAGGTTTCTAAACATTCAGTACTTC
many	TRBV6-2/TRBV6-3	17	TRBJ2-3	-	CASSYQIGGVTTDTQYF	TGTGCCAGCAGTTACCAGATAGGCGGAGTAACCACAGATACGCAGTATTTT
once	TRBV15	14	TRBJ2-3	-	CATSREGGSYTQYF	TGTGCCACCAGCAGAGAAGGGGGTAGCTATACGCAGTATTTT
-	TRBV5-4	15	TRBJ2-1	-	CASSPGRGSYNEQFF	TGTGCCAGCAGCCCGGGCCGAGGGAGCTACAATGAGCAGTTCTTC
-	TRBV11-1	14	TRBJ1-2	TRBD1	CASRGTGDNYGYTF	TGTGCCAGCAGAGGGACAGGGGATAACTATGGCTACACCTTC
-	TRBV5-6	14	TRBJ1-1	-	CASSLVGGFTEAFF	TGTGCCAGCAGCTTGGTCGGGGGTTTCACTGAAGCTTTCTTT
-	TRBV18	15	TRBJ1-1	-	CASSPPSGQFTPAFF	TGTGCCAGCTCACCACCTTCGGGTCAGTTCACCCCAGCTTTCTTT
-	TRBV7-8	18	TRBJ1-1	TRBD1	CASSSKGATFSGNTEAFF	TGTGCCAGCAGCTCTAAGGGGGCCACCTTCAGCGGGAACACTGAAGCTTTCTTT
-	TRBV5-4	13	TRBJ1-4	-	CASSADSDEKLFF	TGTGCCAGCAGCGCTGACAGTGATGAAAAACTGTTTTTT
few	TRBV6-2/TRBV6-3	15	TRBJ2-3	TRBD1	CASSQTGVRTDTQYF	TGTGCCAGCAGCCAAACAGGGGTGAGGACAGATACGCAGTATTTT
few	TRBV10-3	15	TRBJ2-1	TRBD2	CAISALTSGNNEQFF	TGTGCCATCAGTGCCCTGACTAGCGGGAACAATGAGCAGTTCTTC
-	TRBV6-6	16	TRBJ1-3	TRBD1	CASSYAQGAYGNTIYF	TGTGCCAGCAGTTACGCACAGGGGGCTTACGGAAACACCATATATTTT
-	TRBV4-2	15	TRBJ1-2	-	CASSPGGRANYGYTF	TGTGCCAGCAGCCCGGGGGGACGAGCTAACTATGGCTACACCTTC
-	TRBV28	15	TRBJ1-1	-	CASSSAQTGKNQAFF	TGTGCCAGCAGTTCCGCCCAGACGGGAAAGAATCAAGCTTTCTTT
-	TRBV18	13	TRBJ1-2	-	CASSPYNEAGYTF	TGTGCCAGCTCACCTTACAATGAGGCTGGCTACACCTTC
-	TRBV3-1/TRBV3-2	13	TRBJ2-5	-	CASRSLGGETQYF	TGTGCCAGCAGGTCGCTAGGCGGGGAGACCCAGTACTTC
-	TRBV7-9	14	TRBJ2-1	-	CASSLASGVNEQFF	TGTGCCAGCAGCTTAGCGAGTGGTGTCAATGAGCAGTTCTTC
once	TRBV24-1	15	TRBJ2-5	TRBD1	CATSVSQGAGETQYF	TGTGCCACCAGTGTGAGCCAGGGGGCGGGTGAGACCCAGTACTTC
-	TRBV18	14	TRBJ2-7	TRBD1	CASSYQGASYEQYF	TGTGCCAGCTCATACCAGGGGGCATCCTACGAGCAGTACTTC
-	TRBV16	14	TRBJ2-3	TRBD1	CASSHRQGTDTQYF	TGTGCCAGCAGCCACCGACAGGGGACAGATACGCAGTATTTT
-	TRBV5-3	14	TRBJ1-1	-	CARSRRGMNTEAFF	TGTGCCAGAAGCCGGCGAGGCATGAACACTGAAGCTTTCTTT
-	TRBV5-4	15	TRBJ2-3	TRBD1	CASSKTGGEVYTQYF	TGTGCCAGCAGCAAGACAGGGGGCGAAGTCTATACGCAGTATTTT
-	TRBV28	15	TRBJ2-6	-	CASRDSPIGANVLTF	TGTGCCAGCAGAGACAGCCCCATTGGGGCCAACGTCCTGACTTTC
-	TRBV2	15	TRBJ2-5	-	CASKVWAGSRETQYF	TGTGCCAGCAAGGTTTGGGCAGGGTCGAGGGAGACCCAGTACTTC
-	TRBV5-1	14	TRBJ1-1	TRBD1	CASSLEGARTEAFF	TGCGCCAGCAGCTTGGAGGGGGCTAGGACTGAAGCTTTCTTT
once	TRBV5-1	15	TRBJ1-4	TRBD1	CASSSTGGAEEKLFF	TGCGCCAGCAGCTCCACAGGGGGCGCCGAAGAAAAACTGTTTTTT